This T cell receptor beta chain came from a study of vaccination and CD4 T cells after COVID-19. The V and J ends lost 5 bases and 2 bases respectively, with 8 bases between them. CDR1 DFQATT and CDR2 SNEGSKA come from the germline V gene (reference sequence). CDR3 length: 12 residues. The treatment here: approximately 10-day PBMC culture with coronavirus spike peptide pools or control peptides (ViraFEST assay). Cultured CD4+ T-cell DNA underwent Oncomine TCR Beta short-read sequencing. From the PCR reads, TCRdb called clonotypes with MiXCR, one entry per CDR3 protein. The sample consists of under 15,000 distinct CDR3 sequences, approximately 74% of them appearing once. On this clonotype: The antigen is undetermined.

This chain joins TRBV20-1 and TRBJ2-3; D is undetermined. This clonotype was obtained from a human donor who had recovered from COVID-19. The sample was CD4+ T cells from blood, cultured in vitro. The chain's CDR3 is CSAASSTDTQYF. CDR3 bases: TGCAGTGCTGCGTCTTCCACAGATACGCAGTATTTT.